These T cell receptor beta chains were read from a single sample in a study of shared clonotypes between healthy human individuals. Clones were sequenced by immunoSEQ multiplex PCR, and TCRdb holds only the in-frame ones, with some missing. This sample carries 550,000 to 750,000 clones, around 95% of them seen once, and the ten largest clones take 0.11%. Sequenced material: naive CD8+ T cells sorted from blood. These TCRs come from a woman aged 25 to 39 in good health. CDR3s leave out the opening cysteine and the closing phenylalanine or tryptophan. Fields, in order: J gene, D gene, V gene, CDR3 protein. The D gene is left open where the match is weak.

TRBJ2-7,TRBD1,TRBV27,ASSPGTVPYEQY
TRBJ2-2,TRBD2,TRBV27,ASTITLAGGPGELF
TRBJ2-7,-,TRBV28,ASSLGVRFSYEQY
TRBJ2-1,TRBD2,TRBV5-6,ASWPSGSVEQF
TRBJ2-7,-,TRBV6-6,ASSSRTGEQY
TRBJ2-2,TRBD2,TRBV5-4,ASSFSGGDTGELF
TRBJ2-3,-,TRBV7-9,ASSFGGHATDTQY
TRBJ2-7,-,TRBV28,ASSFQGASSYEQY
TRBJ2-1,TRBD2,TRBV9,ARGRGASGKSLHEQF
TRBJ2-7,-,TRBV28,ASSFRWGSTYEQY
TRBJ2-7,-,TRBV19,ASRGQGAYEQY
TRBJ2-7,TRBD1,TRBV5-6,ASSWGQGMPEQY
TRBJ2-5,-,TRBV7-9,ASSLYGSETQY